This paragraph covers one TCR beta chain sequence. As originally analysed: Amplifying reference gene primers gave estimates of nucleated cell counts. Sequenced by immunoSEQ multiplex PCR; TCRdb stores in-frame clones only, minus some. V, J and clone size are taken as reported in that table, and D and trimming were inferred from the DNA itself. The data show tens of thousands of clones, 75% to 90% seen once. The data stem from a study of blood T cell repertoires in COVID-19. Study context: Samples came from the United States, Italy and Spain, spanning acute and convalescent COVID-19. T cells, B-cell-depleted T cells, or PBMCs provided the cDNA or gDNA that served as material.

This receptor was obtained from a man in his fifties or sixties with acute or convalescent COVID-19. Sequenced sample: peripheral blood.

The CDR3 DNA reads as TGTGCTAGTGAATGGGGCAGCAATCAGCCCCAGCATTTT. Its translation is CASEWGSNQPQHF. The chain is built from TRBV12-5 and TRBJ1-5; D is possibly TRBD1 (5 bases). Trimming pared 7 bases from V and 1 base from J, leaving 8 bases between. Per germline, CDR1 LGHNT and CDR2 FRNRAP. The CDR3 totals 13 residues.